The 23 T cell receptor beta chains given below trace back to one sample, sequenced in a study of post-analysis software for immune sequencing data. cDNA libraries for TCR beta contained unique molecular identifiers. TCRdb recomputed calls from the PCR reads with MiXCR, one row per CDR3 protein. The profile shows about 820,000 distinct CDR3 sequences, 53% of them singletons. Findings and caveats of the study: In patients, TRBV5-6, TRBV5-1 and TRBV20-1 belonged to 4 or 5 TRBV segments found more frequently than in controls.

These TCRs' antigens remain unknown. Specimen: blood. The receptors here all came from a girl between 5 and 17 years old with multiple sclerosis.

The chain couples TRBV2 to TRBJ1-5, with D perhaps TRBD1 (6 bases). With 3 bases removed from V and 2 bases from J, the gap between germline ends came to 8 bases. The CDR3 length is 14 residues. In germline, CDR1 is SNHLY, CDR2 FYNNEI. This chain's CDR3 is CASSDPGGNQPQHF. The CDR3 region has the DNA TGTGCCAGCAGTGACCCAGGGGGCAATCAGCCCCAGCATTTT.

The gene calls are TRBV14 and TRBJ2-6; the D call may be TRBD1 or TRBD2 (5 bases each). Per germline, CDR1 SGHDN and CDR2 FVKESK. The CDR3 is 17 residues long. With 5 bases removed from V and 2 bases from J, the gap between germline ends came to 16 bases. In DNA, the CDR3 is TGTGCCAGCAGCTATCTAACCCGGGGCCCTGGGGCCAACGTCCTGACTTTC. Translation: CASSYLTRGPGANVLTF.

The chain has TRBV5-5 and TRBJ2-3, with D perhaps assigned TRBD1 or TRBD2 (5 bases each). Germline loops: CDR1 SGHKS, CDR2 YYEKEE (reference sequence). The CDR3 consists of 14 residues. Between the trimmed V and J ends, which lost 3 bases and 2 bases, there was a span of 10 bases. The CDR3 sequence is CASSSSGTTDTQYF. The CDR3 DNA reads TGTGCCAGCAGCTCCTCTGGGACCACAGATACGCAGTATTTT.

The V gene is TRBV20-1, the J gene TRBJ2-3; the D gene is possibly TRBD2 (6 bases). The CDR3 runs to 15 residues. Germline V CDR1 and CDR2: DFQATT, SNEGSKA (reference sequence). Trimming stripped 0 bases from V and 4 bases from J, with 14 bases between. The CDR3 reads CSARDPRGRADTQYF. DNA for the CDR3: TGCAGTGCTAGAGATCCCCGGGGGAGAGCAGATACGCAGTATTTT.

This clonotype came up once. This sequence joins TRBV5-5 and TRBJ2-2; D ambiguous. Germline V gene lookup returns CDR1 SGHKS and CDR2 YYEKEE (reference sequence). This CDR3 region has 13 residues. The ends were cut back, 0 bases at V and 6 bases at J, with 6 bases in the middle. The chain's CDR3 is CASSLATAGELFF. CDR3 DNA: TGTGCCAGCAGCTTGGCAACCGCCGGGGAGCTGTTTTTT.

V gene TRBV6-6 combines with J gene TRBJ1-2, with D uncertain. The CDR3 totals 13 residues. The germline gives CDR1 MNHNY, CDR2 SVGAGI (reference sequence). Trimming stripped 7 bases from V and 4 bases from J, with 13 bases between. The chain's CDR3 is CASTQVDFYGYTF. The CDR3 region has the DNA TGTGCCAGCACCCAAGTGGACTTCTATGGCTACACCTTC.

This rearrangement joins TRBV3-1 to TRBJ2-1, with 9 positions matching TRBD2. This CDR3 contains 16 residues. Losses at the gene ends were 3 bases for V and 6 bases for J; bases not matched to a gene: 9. Germline CDR1 reads LGHDT; CDR2 reads YNNKEL (reference sequence). CDR3 protein: CASSHIAGVTGNEQFF. The DNA for the CDR3 is TGTGCCAGCAGCCACATAGCGGGAGTAACGGGCAATGAGCAGTTCTTC.

The chain combines TRBV25-1 with TRBJ2-1, with TRBD2 identical over 7 bases. Germline values: CDR1 MGHDK, CDR2 SYGVNS. CDR3 length: 16 amino acids. V dropped 3 bases and J dropped 0; count of bases not matched to a gene: 5. The DNA for the CDR3 is TGTGCCAGCAGTGATCTGCGGGAGAGCTCCTACAATGAGCAGTTCTTC. Its translation is CASSDLRESSYNEQFF.

V and J are TRBV6-5 and TRBJ2-2; 10 nucleotides align to TRBD2. The CDR3 is made up of 16 amino acids. Germline V gene data show CDR1 as MNHEY and CDR2 as SVGAGI. V gave up 5 bases and J gave up 0 bases; unmatched junction bases: 3. CDR3 coding DNA: TGTGCCAGCAGTCGGACTAGCGGCGCGAACACCGGGGAGCTGTTTTTT. Residues: CASSRTSGANTGELFF.

A remark on this clonotype: A junction boundary mismatches the germline segment, possibly from a read error. CDR3 coding DNA: TGTGCTACCAGTGACACAGGGTCTGAGCAGTTCTTC. Translation gives CATSDTGSEQFF. The V call is TRBV24-1, the J call TRBJ2-1, with D perhaps matching TRBD1 (6 bases). Germline values: CDR1 KGHDR, CDR2 SFDVKD. This CDR3 region has 12 residues.

The chain recombines TRBV6-6 with TRBJ1-1, with D unclear. The CDR3 sequence is 10 residues long. V lost 6 bases to trimming and J lost 7 bases, with 6 bases between them. CDR1 and CDR2 from the germline V gene are MNHNY and SVGAGI (reference sequence). The CDR3 spells CASRRSEAFF. CDR3 bases: TGTGCCAGCAGGCGCAGTGAAGCTTTCTTT.

For the CDR3, the DNA is TGTGCCACCAGCGGGGCAGGGGAGGACACAGATACGCAGTATTTT. Encoded protein: CATSGAGEDTDTQYF. The chain links TRBV15 to TRBJ2-3; D is perhaps TRBD1 or TRBD2 (6 bases each). CDR1 is LNHNV and CDR2 is YYDKDF in the germline V gene (reference sequence). With 5 bases removed from V and 2 bases from J, the gap between germline ends came to 14 bases. The CDR3 spans 15 residues.

As regards this clonotype: The junction differs from germline at one of its ends, possibly a read error. This chain uses TRBV25-1 with TRBJ2-1; 12 bases are a match to TRBD2. The CDR3 has 16 amino acids. Germline V CDR1 and CDR2: MGHDK, SYGVNS. The CDR3 coding sequence is TGTACCAGCAGTGACTTCGGCACTAGCGGGGGGAATGAGCAGTTCTTC. It yields the protein CTSSDFGTSGGNEQFF. The full variable domain, with the rest looked up from reference TRBV25-1 and TRBJ2-1, is EADIYQTPRYLVIGTGKKITLECSQTMGHDKMYWYQQDPGMELHLIHYSYGVNSTEKGDLSSESTVSRIRTEHFPLTLESARPSHTSQYLCTSSDFGTSGGNEQFFGPGTRLTVL.

As for this clonotype: A junction end diverges from the germline sequence, so it may reflect a read error. V gene TRBV10-3 combines with J gene TRBJ2-7; D is undetermined. Looked up from germline, CDR1 is ENHRY and CDR2 is SYGVKD. The CDR3 has 14 amino acids. The CDR3 region has the DNA TGTGCCAGCAGTTACTCTGAGATTTCCTACGAGCAGTACTTC. It encodes CASSYSEISYEQYF.

The rearrangement joins TRBV12-3 or TRBV12-4 to TRBJ2-1; D tentatively fits TRBD1 or TRBD2 (5 bases each). The germline V and J ends were trimmed by 3 bases and 5 bases, with 20 bases remaining between them. CDR3 length: 17 amino acids. The CDR3: CASSFGLPLGRNNEQFF. DNA of the CDR3: TGTGCCAGCAGTTTCGGATTGCCGTTGGGACGTAACAATGAGCAGTTCTTC.

This rearrangement joins TRBV5-1 to TRBJ2-1, with a possible D match to TRBD2 (5 bases). Between the trimmed V and J ends, which lost 2 bases and 10 bases, there was a span of 13 bases. The CDR3 sequence is 13 residues long. CDR1 and CDR2 (germline): SGHRS, YFSETQ. The DNA of the CDR3 is TGCGCCAGCAGCTTAATCGGTGGAGGCGAGCAGTTCTTC. Residues: CASSLIGGGEQFF.

This clonotype has more than one count but fewer than ten. A read error may produce the germline difference seen at one junction end. V is TRBV15 and J is TRBJ2-7; D possibly corresponds to TRBD2 (6 bases). Germline V gene lookup returns CDR1 LNHNV and CDR2 YYDKDF (reference sequence). The CDR3 has 14 residues. The CDR3 sequence: CAASHRRAGDEQYF. DNA for the CDR3: TGTGCCGCCAGCCACAGGAGGGCGGGTGACGAGCAGTACTTC.

The chain uses TRBV3-1 and TRBJ2-2, with 10 bases aligning to TRBD2. With V trimmed by 1 base and J by 8 bases, 10 bases remained unmatched. The CDR3 totals 17 residues. Germline CDR1 and CDR2: LGHDT and YNNKEL (reference sequence). DNA for the CDR3: TGTGCCAGCAGCCAAGTTGCCAAAGCGGGAGGGCTTGGGGAGCTGTTTTTT. Its protein product is CASSQVAKAGGLGELFF.

The chain is built from TRBV28 and TRBJ2-7; possible D gene TRBD1, 5 bases. Per the germline V gene, CDR1 is MDHEN and CDR2 is SYDVKM. Trimming cost V 6 bases and J 2 bases, with 14 bases left between them. CDR3 length: 14 amino acids. The CDR3, as DNA: TGTGCCAGCAGCATCGGACACACACCCTACGAGCAGTACTTC. It is translated as CASSIGHTPYEQYF.

J is TRBJ2-7 and V is TRBV2, with 7 bases that match TRBD2. The J segment lost 2 bases and the V segment lost 6 bases, leaving 7 bases of the junction unmatched. This CDR3 is 14 amino acids long. Germline lookup yields CDR1 SNHLY and CDR2 FYNNEI. The CDR3 sequence is CASRASGEAYEQYF. The CDR3 DNA reads TGTGCCAGCAGGGCTAGCGGAGAAGCCTACGAGCAGTACTTC.

This clonotype appeared a single time. The CDR3 DNA is TGTGCCAGCAGTGGGGTTGGGGCAAAGGGCCCCCAAGAGACCCAGTACTTC. The encoded protein is CASSGVGAKGPQETQYF. This chain links TRBV6-1 with TRBJ2-5; a weak D match, TRBD1 (5 bases). V gave up 4 bases and J gave up 1 base, with 19 bases separating them. This CDR3 is 17 amino acids long. The germline V gene has CDR1 MNHNS and CDR2 SASEGT.

This rearrangement joins TRBV29-1 to TRBJ1-2, with 7 bases aligning to TRBD1. Trimming removed 6 bases from V and 4 bases from J; junction bases left unmatched: 8. The germline V gene has CDR1 SQVTM and CDR2 ANQGSEA. CDR3 size: 13 residues. The CDR3 coding sequence is TGCAGCGTCGCGGACAGGAGCTCCTATGGCTACACCTTC. As protein: CSVADRSSYGYTF.

In this sample, this clonotype turned up a few times. The J gene is TRBJ2-5, the V gene TRBV29-1; either TRBD1 or TRBD2 may fit D (6 bases each). The end of the DNA fits TRBJ2-7 better, so the J call may be wrong. Germline V CDR1 and CDR2: SQVTM, ANQGSEA. The CDR3 runs to 16 residues. CDR3 bases: TGCAGCGTTGAAGGGCCGGTAGGGGGGCTTCCCTACGAGCAGTACTTC. Encoded protein: CSVEGPVGGLPYEQYF.